This paragraph covers one T cell receptor beta chain sequence. Across about two dozen US areas, participants ranged in age from roughly 18 to 95 years. Two negative PCRs, clearance, or symptom resolution had been documented for recovered Cohort 3 donors. The data derive from a study of blood T cell repertoires in COVID-19. Whole-study context: The analysed material was cDNA or gDNA that came from T cells, B-cell-depleted T cells, or PBMCs.

Sequenced by immunoSEQ multiplex PCR; TCRdb stores in-frame clones only, minus some. The table records about 190,000 clones, 70% to 85% of them present only once. CDR1 and CDR2 (germline): PRHDT, FYEKMQ (reference sequence). V lost 0 bases, J lost 9 bases, and 3 bases stayed unmatched. The CDR3 is 15 amino acids. The source of this sequence is a woman in her thirties who had recovered from COVID-19. Sequences were obtained from PBMCs or T cells enriched from blood (not recorded which). V and J are TRBV13 and TRBJ1-6; 9 bases match TRBD1. CDR3 loop: CASSLGPGQGSPLHF. The CDR3 nucleotides read TGTGCCAGCAGCTTAGGTCCGGGACAGGGTTCACCCCTCCACTTT.